This entry is about one TCR beta chain. V was clipped by 5 bases and J by 6 bases, with 14 bases between them. Germline V gene sequence: CDR1 MNHEY, CDR2 SVGEGT. The length of the CDR3 is 14 residues. This entry belongs to a study of blood T cell repertoires in COVID-19. Study summary: COVID-19 samples collected from the United States, Italy and Spain covered acute and convalescent phases. PBMCs, B-cell-depleted T cells, or T cells provided the cDNA or gDNA that made up the material.

As originally analysed: Nucleated cell counts were estimated from reference gene primer amplification. The table came from immunoSEQ multiplex PCR; TCRdb's copy has only in-frame clones and leaves some out. V and J calls plus clone size are reproduced from that table; the DNA served to infer D and trimming. The sample yields under 200,000 clones, 79% seen once. The TCR was taken from a woman aged 60-70 years with COVID-19, enrolled during active disease. The specimen sequenced was peripheral blood. J is TRBJ2-1 and V is TRBV6-2 or TRBV6-3, with D tentatively TRBD2 (5 bases). The CDR3 sequence is CASSVMRVGNEQFF. The CDR3 region has the DNA TGTGCCAGCAGTGTCATGAGGGTTGGCAATGAGCAGTTCTTC.